Listed below are T cell receptor beta chains from one sample, sequenced in a study of OX40 agonist ivuxolimab in advanced cancers. Profiling relied on immunoSEQ multiplex PCR, and the TCRdb table lists in-frame clones only, not all of them. This sample has fewer than 70,000 clones; around 84% occur once, and the top ten carry 3%. Sample: CD4+ or CD8+ T cells sorted from blood, taken in a trial of the OX40 agonist ivuxolimab. These receptors all stem from an adult with an advanced solid tumor such as melanoma, head and neck, liver or kidney cancer. CDR3s include the opening cysteine and the closing phenylalanine or tryptophan. The D gene is left open where the match is weak.

d_gene	len	v_gene	j_gene	CDR3aa	CDR3nt
NA	16	TRBV6-1	TRBJ2-2	CASSELQSTRPGELFF	TGTGCCAGCAGTGAACTCCAAAGTACCCGTCCCGGGGAGCTGTTTTTT
NA	12	TRBV7-9	TRBJ2-5	CASSRGGETQYF	TGTGCCAGCTCGCGGGGTGGGGAGACCCAGTACTTC
NA	13	TRBV7-2	TRBJ2-1	CASSLGRYNEQFF	TGTGCCAGCAGCTTAGGCAGGTACAATGAGCAGTTCTTC
NA	14	TRBV12-5	TRBJ1-2	CASGVGGVRYGYTF	TGTGCTAGTGGTGTTGGGGGGGTTAGGTATGGCTACACCTTC
NA	14	TRBV30	TRBJ2-5	CAWSASSVSGTQYF	TGTGCCTGGAGTGCTTCTAGCGTCTCCGGGACCCAGTACTTC
NA	14	TRBV10-3	TRBJ2-2	CAISESGGNGELFF	TGTGCCATCAGTGAGTCCGGGGGCAACGGGGAGCTGTTTTTT
NA	15	TRBV6-6	TRBJ2-1	CASIRGLATYNEQFF	TGTGCCAGCATTCGGGGGCTAGCGACCTACAATGAGCAGTTCTTC
NA	13	TRBV7-8	TRBJ1-1	CASSFAVRAEAFF	TGTGCCAGCAGCTTTGCGGTCAGGGCTGAAGCTTTCTTT
TRBD1	13	TRBV29-1	TRBJ2-5	CSVGQGFRETQYF	TGCAGCGTGGGACAGGGGTTCCGAGAGACCCAGTACTTC
NA	14	TRBV7-9	TRBJ2-2	CASSLAGGNGELFF	TGTGCCAGCAGCTTAGCGGGAGGTAACGGGGAGCTGTTTTTT
NA	15	TRBV7-2	TRBJ2-1	CASSFSLGRVGEQFF	TGTGCCAGCAGCTTTTCCCTAGGCAGGGTCGGTGAGCAGTTCTTC
TRBD1	14	TRBV2	TRBJ1-2	CASGAQGAGYGYTF	TGTGCCAGCGGGGCGCAGGGGGCAGGCTATGGCTACACCTTC
TRBD2	17	TRBV10-2	TRBJ2-3	CASRVHGGGRVKDTQYF	TGCGCCAGCAGGGTTCACGGGGGCGGGAGGGTCAAGGATACGCAGTATTTT
NA	12	TRBV9	TRBJ1-3	CASIGIGNTIYF	TGTGCCAGCATCGGGATCGGGAACACCATATATTTT
TRBD2	14	TRBV5-1	TRBJ2-5	CASSLWGGEETQYF	TGCGCCAGCAGCTTGTGGGGAGGGGAGGAGACCCAGTACTTC